A single sample gave rise to the 8 T cell receptor beta chains below, sequenced in a study of T cell repertoires in cytomegalovirus infection. TCRdb ran MiXCR on the reads and lists one entry per CDR3 protein. The sample has 680,000 or so distinct CDR3 sequences, less than 40% seen once. The sample comprised PBMCs. These receptor sequences come from a human donor in good health (CMV status not recorded). Some clones in this sample may be carry-over from other donors' samples.

This clonotype was observed a handful of times. This chain uses TRBV19 with TRBJ1-1; D is ambiguous. The CDR3 has 15 amino acids. The V gene's germline CDR1 is LNHDA and CDR2 SQIVND (reference sequence). Trimming took off 4 bases at V and 0 bases at J, with 12 bases between the two ends. The CDR3 sequence: CASSRAGDMNTEAFF. CDR3 DNA: TGTGCCAGTAGTAGGGCAGGAGACATGAACACTGAAGCTTTCTTT.

The chain uses TRBV7-9 and TRBJ1-4; D call uncertain. CDR3 length: 15 residues. Germline-derived CDR1 and CDR2 are SEHNR and FQNEAQ (reference sequence). V lost 2 bases and J lost 8, with 15 bases in between. In nucleotides, the CDR3 is TGTGCCAGCAGCTTAATGTGGGAAAAGGAGGAAAAACTGTTTTTT. Its translation: CASSLMWEKEEKLFF. The full variable domain, with the rest looked up from reference TRBV7-9 and TRBJ1-4, is DTGVSQNPRHKITKRGQNVTFRCDPISEHNRLYWYRQTLGQGPEFLTYFQNEAQLEKSRLLSDRFSAERPKGSFSTLEIQRTEQGDSAMYLCASSLMWEKEEKLFFGSGTQLSVL.

V usage is TRBV28 and J usage is TRBJ2-4, with D perhaps matching TRBD1 (5 bases). Germline V gene data show CDR1 as MDHEN and CDR2 as SYDVKM. CDR3 length equals 13 residues. V gave up 10 bases and J gave up 1 base, with 11 bases separating them. The CDR3 DNA reads as TGTGCCACTAGGGGTAGGGCCAAAAACATTCAGTACTTC. Its protein is CATRGRAKNIQYF.

This clonotype was found a few times. V and J are TRBV20-1 and TRBJ2-7; 7 bases line up with TRBD1. CDR1 is DFQATT and CDR2 is SNEGSKA in the germline V gene (reference sequence). The V and J ends lost 6 bases and 1 base, in that order; junction bases with no gene match: 6. This CDR3 has 13 amino acids. The CDR3 DNA reads TGCAGTGCCAGGGGGTATACTTCCTACGAGCAGTACTTC. It yields the protein CSARGYTSYEQYF.

This clonotype showed up just a few times. This chain connects TRBV19 to TRBJ2-2; possibly TRBD2 for D (5 bases). The CDR3 length is 14 residues. The germline V gene encodes CDR1 LNHDA and CDR2 SQIVND (reference sequence). Deletions cut 8 bases from V and 4 bases from J, with 14 bases between. The CDR3 sequence is CASAGRAVTGELFF. The CDR3 DNA reads as TGTGCCAGTGCTGGGCGAGCGGTCACCGGGGAGCTGTTTTTT.

The chain uses TRBV29-1 and TRBJ2-7, with D hard to call. The germline gives CDR1 SQVTM, CDR2 ANQGSEA. CDR3 length: 14 residues. With 6 bases removed from V and 2 bases from J, the gap between germline ends came to 17 bases. The CDR3 is CSVPAGRRPYEQYF. The CDR3, as DNA: TGCAGCGTCCCAGCCGGCAGGCGACCCTACGAGCAGTACTTC.

V usage is TRBV6-5 and J usage is TRBJ2-5; 9 bases line up with TRBD1. The CDR3 is made up of 16 amino acids. The ends lost 6 bases at V and 5 bases at J; junction bases unmatched: 13. The V gene's germline CDR1 is MNHEY and CDR2 SVGAGI. CDR3 residues: CASRQQGARVRETQYF. CDR3 DNA: TGTGCCAGCAGGCAACAGGGGGCGCGGGTGAGGGAGACCCAGTACTTC.

A few counts support this clonotype. This sequence joins TRBV27 and TRBJ1-5, with 8 nucleotides matching TRBD1. The germline V gene has CDR1 MNHEY and CDR2 SMNVEV (reference sequence). This CDR3 is 14 amino acids long. V gave up 6 bases and J gave up 5 bases; unmatched junction bases: 6. The CDR3 loop is CASSRGREDQPQHF. The CDR3 DNA sequence: TGTGCCAGCAGCAGGGGGCGAGAAGATCAGCCCCAGCATTTT.